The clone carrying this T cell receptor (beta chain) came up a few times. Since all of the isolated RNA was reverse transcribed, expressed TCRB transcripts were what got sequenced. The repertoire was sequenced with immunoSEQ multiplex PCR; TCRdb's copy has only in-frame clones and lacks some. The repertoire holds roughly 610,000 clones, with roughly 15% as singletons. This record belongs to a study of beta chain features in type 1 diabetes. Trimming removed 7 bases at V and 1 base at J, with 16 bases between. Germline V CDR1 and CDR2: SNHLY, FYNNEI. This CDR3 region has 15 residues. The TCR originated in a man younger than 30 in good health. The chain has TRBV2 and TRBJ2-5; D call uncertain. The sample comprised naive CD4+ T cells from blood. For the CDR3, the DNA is TGTGCCAGCAAATCGTTAGTGGTTCCCCAAGAGACCCAGTACTTC. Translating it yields CASKSLVVPQETQYF.